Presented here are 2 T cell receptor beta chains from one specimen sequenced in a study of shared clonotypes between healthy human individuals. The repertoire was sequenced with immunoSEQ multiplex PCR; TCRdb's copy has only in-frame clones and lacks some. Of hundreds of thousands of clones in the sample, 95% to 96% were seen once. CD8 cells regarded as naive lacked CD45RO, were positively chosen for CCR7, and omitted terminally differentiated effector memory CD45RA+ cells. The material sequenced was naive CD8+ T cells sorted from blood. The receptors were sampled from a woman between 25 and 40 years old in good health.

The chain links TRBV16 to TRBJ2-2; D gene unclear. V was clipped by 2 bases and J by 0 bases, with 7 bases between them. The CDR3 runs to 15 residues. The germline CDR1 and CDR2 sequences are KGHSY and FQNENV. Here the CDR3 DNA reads TGTGCCAGCAGCCAAAACTCGCCGAACACCGGGGAGCTGTTTTTT. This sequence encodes CASSQNSPNTGELFF.

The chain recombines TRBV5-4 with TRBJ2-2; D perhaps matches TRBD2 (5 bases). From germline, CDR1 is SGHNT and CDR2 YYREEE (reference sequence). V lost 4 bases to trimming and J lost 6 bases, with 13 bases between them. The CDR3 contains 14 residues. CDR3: CASSLWIGAGELFF. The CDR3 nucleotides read TGTGCCAGCAGCCTGTGGATCGGGGCCGGGGAGCTGTTTTTT.